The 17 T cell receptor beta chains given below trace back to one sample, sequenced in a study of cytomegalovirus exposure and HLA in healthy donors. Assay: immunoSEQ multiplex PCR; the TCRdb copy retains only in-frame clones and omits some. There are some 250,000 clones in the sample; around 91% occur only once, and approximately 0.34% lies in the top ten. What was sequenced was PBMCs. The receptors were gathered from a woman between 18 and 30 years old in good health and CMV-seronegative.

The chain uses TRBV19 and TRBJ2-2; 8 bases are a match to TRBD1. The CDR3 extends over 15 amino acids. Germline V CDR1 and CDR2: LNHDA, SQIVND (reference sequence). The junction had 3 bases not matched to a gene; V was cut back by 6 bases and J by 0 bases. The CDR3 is CASRGQAANTGELFF. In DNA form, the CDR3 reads TGTGCCAGTAGGGGACAGGCTGCGAACACCGGGGAGCTGTTTTTT. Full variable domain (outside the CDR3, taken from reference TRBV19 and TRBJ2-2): DGGITQSPKYLFRKEGQNVTLSCEQNLNHDAMYWYRQDPGQGLRLIYYSQIVNDFQKGDIAEGYSVSREKKESFPLTVTSAQKNPTAFYLCASRGQAANTGELFFGEGSRLTVL.

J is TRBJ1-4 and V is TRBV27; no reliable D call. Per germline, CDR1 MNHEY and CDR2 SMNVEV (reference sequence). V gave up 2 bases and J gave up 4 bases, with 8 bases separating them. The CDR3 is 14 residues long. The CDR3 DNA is TGTGCCAGCAGTTTAATGGGAGGTAATGAAAAACTGTTTTTT. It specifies CASSLMGGNEKLFF.

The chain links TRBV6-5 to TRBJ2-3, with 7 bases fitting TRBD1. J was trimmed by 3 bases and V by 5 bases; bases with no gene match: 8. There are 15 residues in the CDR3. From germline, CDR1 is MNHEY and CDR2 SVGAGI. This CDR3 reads CASSNRGAWTDTQYF. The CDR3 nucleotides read TGTGCCAGCAGTAACAGGGGAGCTTGGACAGATACGCAGTATTTT.

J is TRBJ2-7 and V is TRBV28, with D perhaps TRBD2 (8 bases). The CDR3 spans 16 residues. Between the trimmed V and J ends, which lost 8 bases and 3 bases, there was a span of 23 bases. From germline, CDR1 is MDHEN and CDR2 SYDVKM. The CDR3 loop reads CASRGGHRDSDYEQYF. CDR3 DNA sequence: TGTGCCAGCCGGGGGGGACACCGGGACAGCGACTACGAGCAGTACTTC.

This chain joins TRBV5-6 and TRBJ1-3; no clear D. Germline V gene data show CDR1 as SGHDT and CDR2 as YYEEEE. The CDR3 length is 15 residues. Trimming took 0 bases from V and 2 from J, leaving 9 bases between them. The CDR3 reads CASSLAGQPGNTIYF. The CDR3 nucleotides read TGTGCCAGCAGCTTGGCGGGTCAGCCTGGAAACACCATATATTTT.

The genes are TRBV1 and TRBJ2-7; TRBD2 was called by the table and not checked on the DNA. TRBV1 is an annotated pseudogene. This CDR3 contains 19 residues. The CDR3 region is CTSSQDYPGTSGGRYEQYF. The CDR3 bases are TGCACCAGCAGCCAAGATTACCCCGGGACTAGCGGGGGGCGTTACGAGCAGTACTTC.

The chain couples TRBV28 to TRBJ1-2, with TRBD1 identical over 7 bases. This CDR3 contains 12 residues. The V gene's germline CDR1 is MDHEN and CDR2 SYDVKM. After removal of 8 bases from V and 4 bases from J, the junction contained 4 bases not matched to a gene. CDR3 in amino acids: CASHRGLYGYTF. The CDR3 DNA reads TGTGCCAGCCACAGGGGCCTCTATGGCTACACCTTC.

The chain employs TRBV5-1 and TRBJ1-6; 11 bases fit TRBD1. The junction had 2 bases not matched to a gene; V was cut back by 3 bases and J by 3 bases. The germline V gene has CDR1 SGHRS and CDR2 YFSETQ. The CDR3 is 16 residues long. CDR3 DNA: TGCGCCAGCAGCTCCGGGACAGGGGGCTATAATTCACCCCTCCACTTT. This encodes CASSSGTGGYNSPLHF. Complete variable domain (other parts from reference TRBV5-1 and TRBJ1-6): KAGVTQTPRYLIKTRGQQVTLSCSPISGHRSVSWYQQTPGQGLQFLFEYFSETQRNKGNFPGRFSGRQFSNSRSEMNVSTLELGDSALYLCASSSGTGGYNSPLHFGNGTRLTVT.

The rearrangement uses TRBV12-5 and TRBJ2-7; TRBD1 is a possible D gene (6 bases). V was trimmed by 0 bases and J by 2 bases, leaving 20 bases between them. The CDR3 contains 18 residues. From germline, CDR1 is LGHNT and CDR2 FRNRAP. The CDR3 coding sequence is TGTGCTAGTGGTTTGGTTCCAGACAGGTACGAGATCCCCTACGAGCAGTACGTC. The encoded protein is CASGLVPDRYEIPYEQYV.

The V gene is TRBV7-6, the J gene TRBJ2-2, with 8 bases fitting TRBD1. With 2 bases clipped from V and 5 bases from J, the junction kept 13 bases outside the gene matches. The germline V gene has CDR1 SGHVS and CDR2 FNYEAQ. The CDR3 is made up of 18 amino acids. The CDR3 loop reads CASSLFAGDRFKTGELFF. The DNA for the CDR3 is TGTGCCAGCAGCTTATTTGCAGGGGACAGGTTTAAGACCGGGGAGCTGTTTTTT.

The CDR3 nucleotides read TGTGCCAGCAGTTCCCGAGACTCTGGAAACACCATATATTTT. This codes for CASSSRDSGNTIYF. The V and J genes are TRBV6-5 and TRBJ1-3; no firm D call. CDR3 length: 14 amino acids. Trimming pared 4 bases from V and 0 bases from J, leaving 7 bases between. Germline values: CDR1 MNHEY, CDR2 SVGAGI.

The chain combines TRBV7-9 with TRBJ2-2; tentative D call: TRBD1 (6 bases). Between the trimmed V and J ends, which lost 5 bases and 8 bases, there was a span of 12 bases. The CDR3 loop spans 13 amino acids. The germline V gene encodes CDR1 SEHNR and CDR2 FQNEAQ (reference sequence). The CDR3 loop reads CASSTDRLGELFF. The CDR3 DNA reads TGTGCCAGCAGCACAGACAGGTTGGGGGAGCTGTTTTTT.

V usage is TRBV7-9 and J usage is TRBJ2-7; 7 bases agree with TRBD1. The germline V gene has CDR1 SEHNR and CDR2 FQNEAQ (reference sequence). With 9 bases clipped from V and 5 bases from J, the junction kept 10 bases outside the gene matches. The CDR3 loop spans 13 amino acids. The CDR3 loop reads CARRPGQSHEQYV. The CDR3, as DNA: TGTGCCAGGCGACCGGGACAGAGCCACGAGCAGTACGTC.

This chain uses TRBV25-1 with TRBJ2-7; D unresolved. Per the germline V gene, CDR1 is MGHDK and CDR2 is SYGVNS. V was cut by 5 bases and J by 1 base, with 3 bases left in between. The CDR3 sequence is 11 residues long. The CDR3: CASSLSYEQYF. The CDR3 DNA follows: TGTGCCAGCAGTCTTTCCTACGAGCAGTACTTC.

Here the CDR3 reads CASRAGPRGEAFF. The DNA of the CDR3 is TGTGCCAGCAGGGCAGGCCCTAGGGGGGAAGCTTTCTTT. The genes are TRBV28 and TRBJ1-1; D might be TRBD1 (6 bases). Germline V gene lookup returns CDR1 MDHEN and CDR2 SYDVKM. V shed 6 bases and J shed 8 bases, with 16 bases lying between them. The CDR3 is 13 amino acids.

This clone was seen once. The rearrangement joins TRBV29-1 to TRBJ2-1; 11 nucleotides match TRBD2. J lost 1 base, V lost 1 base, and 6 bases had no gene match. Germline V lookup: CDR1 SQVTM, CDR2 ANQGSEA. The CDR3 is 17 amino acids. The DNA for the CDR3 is TGCAGCGTTGAAGGTGCTAGCGGGGGGCGATCCTACAATGAGCAGTTCTTC. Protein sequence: CSVEGASGGRSYNEQFF.

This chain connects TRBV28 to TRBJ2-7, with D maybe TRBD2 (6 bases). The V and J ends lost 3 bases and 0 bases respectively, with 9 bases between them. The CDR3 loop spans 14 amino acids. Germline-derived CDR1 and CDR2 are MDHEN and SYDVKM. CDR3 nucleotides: TGTGCCAGCAGTTTTGGCGGGGCCTCCTACGAGCAGTACGTC. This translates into CASSFGGASYEQYV.